Each of the 13 T cell receptor beta chains below was sequenced from the same sample in a study of cytomegalovirus exposure and HLA in healthy donors (dated by TCRdb to 2017 to 2019). Library prep was done by the immunoSEQ multiplex PCR assay. The multiplex PCR relied on a mix of 60 forward primers for TCR Vbeta segments and 13 reverse primers for TCR Jbeta segments. Imported from immuneACCESS, the table was reduced by TCRdb to in-frame sequences with V and J called. These copies leave out some clones; in studies compared against another copy, an unresolved V gene accounts for under half, and the cause of the remainder is not known. The sample records approximately 76,000 clones, 70% to 85% of which are singletons. Roughly 2.5% of the sample comes from the top ten. The specimen was PBMCs. The receptors shown here come from a man under 40 in good health and CMV-seronegative.

The rearrangement links TRBV6-1 to TRBJ2-1; TRBD2 agrees at 12 bases. Germline CDR1 reads MNHNS; CDR2 reads SASEGT. The V gene end was trimmed by 8 bases and the J gene end by 6 bases; junction bases not matched to a gene: 8. This CDR3 has 15 residues. The DNA of the CDR3 is TGTGCCAGCTCCCCTAGCGGGGGGGTAGGCAATGAGCAGTTCTTC. Encoded protein: CASSPSGGVGNEQFF.

J is TRBJ2-7 and V is TRBV18; D gene unclear. V was shortened by 3 bases and J by 0 bases, with 6 bases between the two germline ends. There are 13 residues in the CDR3. Germline CDR1 reads KGHSH; CDR2 reads LQKENI. The CDR3 DNA sequence: TGTGCCAGCTCACCTGAGAGCTCCTACGAGCAGTACTTC. It translates to CASSPESSYEQYF.

The J gene is TRBJ1-1, the V gene TRBV5-1; D ambiguous. V lost 4 bases, J lost 2 bases, and 15 bases lay in between. CDR1 is SGHRS and CDR2 is YFSETQ in the germline V gene. This CDR3 contains 15 residues. The CDR3 DNA reads TGCGCCAGCAGCGTCCAGCCGGGGAGAAACACTGAAGCTTTCTTT. Its protein product is CASSVQPGRNTEAFF. The whole variable domain, filled in from reference TRBV5-1 and TRBJ1-1, reads KAGVTQTPRYLIKTRGQQVTLSCSPISGHRSVSWYQQTPGQGLQFLFEYFSETQRNKGNFPGRFSGRQFSNSRSEMNVSTLELGDSALYLCASSVQPGRNTEAFFGQGTRLTVV.

As DNA, the CDR3 is TGTGCCAGCAGCCTGGACGGACAGGGAAACGGCTACACCTTC. This sequence encodes CASSLDGQGNGYTF. The rearrangement joins TRBV5-4 to TRBJ1-2, with 8 nucleotides matching TRBD1. V lost 4 bases, J lost 8 bases, and 10 bases stayed unmatched. This CDR3 has 14 residues. CDR1 and CDR2 from the germline V gene are SGHNT and YYREEE (reference sequence).

The gene calls are TRBV6-5 and TRBJ1-1; D ambiguous. Per germline, CDR1 MNHEY and CDR2 SVGAGI. V was cut by 2 bases and J by 10 bases, with 8 bases left in between. The CDR3 length is 11 residues. This CDR3 reads CASSYKNRAFF. DNA of the CDR3: TGTGCCAGCAGTTACAAGAACAGAGCTTTCTTT.

This clone has a handful of counts. The rearrangement uses TRBV9 and TRBJ1-4; D gene unclear. Looked up from germline, CDR1 is SGDLS and CDR2 is YYNGEE. There are 15 residues in the CDR3. V lost 4 bases and J 0 bases, leaving 10 bases between the germline ends. CDR3 nucleotide sequence: TGTGCCAGCAGCTCCCAGGCTTCAACTAATGAAAAACTGTTTTTT. It codes for CASSSQASTNEKLFF.

CDR3 amino acids: CASSYRDSPYEQYF. CDR3 DNA: TGTGCCAGCAGCTACCGGGACAGCCCCTACGAGCAGTACTTC. The chain carries TRBV7-8 and TRBJ2-7, with 7 bases fitting TRBD1. V shed 4 bases, J shed 2 bases, and the junction held 5 bases outside the gene matches. From germline, CDR1 is SGHVS and CDR2 FQNEAQ. The CDR3 has 14 amino acids.

V usage is TRBV6-5 and J usage is TRBJ1-1; D may be TRBD1 (5 bases). Germline V gene sequence: CDR1 MNHEY, CDR2 SVGAGI. With 4 bases removed from V and 4 bases from J, the gap between germline ends came to 10 bases. CDR3 length: 13 residues. CDR3 coding DNA: TGTGCCAGCAGTTGGGGAGGGACCACTGAAGCTTTCTTT. Translating it yields CASSWGGTTEAFF.

The chain employs TRBV4-3 and TRBJ2-5, with 7 bases lining up with TRBD1. CDR1 is LGHNA, CDR2 YSLEER, per germline. V lost 3 bases, J lost 3 bases, and 1 base stayed unmatched. CDR3 length equals 13 residues. The CDR3 here is CASSQGQKETQYF. As DNA, the CDR3 is TGCGCCAGCAGCCAGGGACAGAAAGAGACCCAGTACTTC.

J is TRBJ1-5 and V is TRBV2; 7 positions agree with TRBD1. From germline, CDR1 is SNHLY and CDR2 FYNNEI. This CDR3 is 14 amino acids long. With 6 bases clipped from V and 4 bases from J, the junction kept 6 bases outside the gene matches. The CDR3 DNA follows: TGTGCCAGCAGGGGGACAGCAGCAAATCAGCCCCAGCATTTT. It specifies CASRGTAANQPQHF. Full variable domain (outside the CDR3, taken from reference TRBV2 and TRBJ1-5): EPEVTQTPSHQVTQMGQEVILRCVPISNHLYFYWYRQILGQKVEFLVSFYNNEISEKSEIFDDQFSVERPDGSNFTLKIRSTKLEDSAMYFCASRGTAANQPQHFGDGTRLSIL.

V gene TRBV5-4 combines with J gene TRBJ2-2; 9 positions agree with TRBD2. Trimming removed 4 bases from V and 7 bases from J; junction bases left unmatched: 8. Germline assignment: CDR1 SGHNT and CDR2 YYREEE (reference sequence). The CDR3 has 15 residues. The CDR3 nucleotides are TGTGCCAGCAGCCCGTCAAGCGGGAGGAACGGGGAGCTGTTTTTT. Translation gives CASSPSSGRNGELFF.

The chain is built from TRBV4-1 and TRBJ2-5, with a weak D call TRBD1 (6 bases). The assigned J gene may be wrong: the sequence end matches TRBJ2-7 better. Germline-derived CDR1 and CDR2 are MGHRA and YSYEKL. There are 14 residues in the CDR3. CDR3 protein: CASSQDRGPYEQYF. The CDR3 nucleotides are TGCGCCAGCAGCCAAGACAGGGGACCCTACGAGCAGTACTTC.

In the case of this clone: The germline gene is not matched at one end of the junction; a read error may be the cause. The V and J genes are TRBV7-9 and TRBJ1-1, with D perhaps TRBD1 (6 bases). The germline CDR1 and CDR2 sequences are SEHNR and FQNEAQ (reference sequence). The CDR3 runs 12 residues. The CDR3 region is CSSSFQGSEAFF. In nucleotides, the CDR3 is TGTTCCAGCAGCTTTCAGGGGTCTGAAGCTTTCTTT.